Presented here are 2 T cell receptor beta chains from one specimen sequenced in a study of T cell clones after liver transplantation (dated 2019 in TCRdb). The library was produced with the immunoSEQ multiplex PCR assay. In its TCRdb copy, this immuneACCESS table keeps in-frame sequences only and misses some clones. Where compared with another copy, unresolved V genes explain less than half of these, and the others have no known cause. Counted in this sample were nearly 55,000 clones; approximately 88% of them appeared once. Over 6.5% of the sample is in the top ten clones. The sample's time point label is to be understood as: pre-transplant. This specimen was CD4+ T cells from blood, taken before liver transplant. The receptor source for this set is a human donor who received a liver transplant.

This chain links TRBV7-9 with TRBJ2-7, with TRBD1 as a possible D gene (5 bases). Deletions cut 3 bases from V and 5 bases from J, with 14 bases between. The CDR3 contains 14 residues. CDR1 and CDR2 from the germline V gene are SEHNR and FQNEAQ (reference sequence). CDR3 DNA sequence: TGTGCCAGCAGCTTGACTTCAGGGTCCCACGAGCAGTACTTC. Protein product: CASSLTSGSHEQYF.

This clone was detected only once. The V call is TRBV5-1, the J call TRBJ2-7; 9 bases map to TRBD1. V dropped 0 bases and J dropped 4; count of bases not matched to a gene: 5. The CDR3 runs 15 residues. The V gene's germline CDR1 is SGHRS and CDR2 YFSETQ. The CDR3 loop is CASSLGGQGPYEQYF. The CDR3 DNA is TGCGCCAGCAGCTTGGGGGGACAGGGCCCATACGAGCAGTACTTC. Combining the CDR3 with reference TRBV5-1 and TRBJ2-7 gives the whole variable domain KAGVTQTPRYLIKTRGQQVTLSCSPISGHRSVSWYQQTPGQGLQFLFEYFSETQRNKGNFPGRFSGRQFSNSRSEMNVSTLELGDSALYLCASSLGGQGPYEQYFGPGTRLTVT.